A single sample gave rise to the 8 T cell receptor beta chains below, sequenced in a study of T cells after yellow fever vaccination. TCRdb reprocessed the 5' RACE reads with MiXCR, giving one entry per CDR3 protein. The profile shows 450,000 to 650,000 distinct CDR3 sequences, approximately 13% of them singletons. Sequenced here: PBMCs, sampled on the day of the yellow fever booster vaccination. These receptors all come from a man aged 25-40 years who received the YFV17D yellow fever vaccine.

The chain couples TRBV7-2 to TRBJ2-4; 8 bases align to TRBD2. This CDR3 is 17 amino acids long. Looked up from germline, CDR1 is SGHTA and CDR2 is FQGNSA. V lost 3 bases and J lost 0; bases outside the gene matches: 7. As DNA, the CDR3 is TGTGCCAGCAGCTTCTCGGGTCTAGCGGGAGCCAAAAACATTCAGTACTTC. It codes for CASSFSGLAGAKNIQYF.

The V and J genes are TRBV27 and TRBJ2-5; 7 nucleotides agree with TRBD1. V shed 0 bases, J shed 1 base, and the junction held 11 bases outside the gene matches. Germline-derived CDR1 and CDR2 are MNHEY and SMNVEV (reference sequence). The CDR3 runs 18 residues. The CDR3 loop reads CASSLSAWDRPSQETQYF. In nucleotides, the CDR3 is TGTGCCAGCAGTTTATCGGCCTGGGACAGACCGAGCCAAGAGACCCAGTACTTC.

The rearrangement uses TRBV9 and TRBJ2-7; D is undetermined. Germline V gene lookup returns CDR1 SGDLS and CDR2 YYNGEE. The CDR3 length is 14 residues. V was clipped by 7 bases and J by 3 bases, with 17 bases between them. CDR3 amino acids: CASSSGLPGYEQYF. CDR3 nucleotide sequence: TGTGCCAGCTCATCGGGCCTCCCGGGCTACGAGCAGTACTTC. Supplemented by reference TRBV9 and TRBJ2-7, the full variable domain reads DSGVTQTPKHLITATGQRVTLRCSPRSGDLSVYWYQQSLDQGLQFLIQYYNGEERAKGNILERFSAQQFPDLHSELNLSSLELGDSALYFCASSSGLPGYEQYFGPGTRLTVT.

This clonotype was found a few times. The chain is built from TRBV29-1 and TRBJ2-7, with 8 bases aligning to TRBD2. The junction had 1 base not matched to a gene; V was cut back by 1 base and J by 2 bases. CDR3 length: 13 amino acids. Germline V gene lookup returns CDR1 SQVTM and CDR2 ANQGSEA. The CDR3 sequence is CSVEAGGTYEQYF. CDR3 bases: TGCAGCGTTGAAGCGGGGGGGACCTACGAGCAGTACTTC.

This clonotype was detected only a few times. This chain's CDR3 is CATGLKAGGVGEQYF. The CDR3 bases are TGTGCCACCGGACTTAAAGCGGGAGGAGTAGGCGAGCAGTACTTC. This chain links TRBV10-3 with TRBJ2-7, with 9 bases aligning to TRBD2. V lost 10 bases, J lost 6 bases, and 16 bases stayed unmatched. The length of the CDR3 is 15 residues. Germline CDR1 reads ENHRY; CDR2 reads SYGVKD.

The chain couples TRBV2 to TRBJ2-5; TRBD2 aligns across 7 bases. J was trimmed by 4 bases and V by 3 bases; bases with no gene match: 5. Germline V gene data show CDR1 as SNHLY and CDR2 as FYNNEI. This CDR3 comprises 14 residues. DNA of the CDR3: TGTGCCAGCAGTGAGGATCTAGCGGTAGAGACCCAGTACTTC. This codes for CASSEDLAVETQYF.

The CDR3, as DNA: TGCAGCGGTTTGTTCCGCGACAGGGGAGCTTTCTTT. It encodes CSGLFRDRGAFF. The chain is built from TRBV29-1 and TRBJ1-1, with 8 bases aligning to TRBD1. Germline CDR1 is SQVTM and CDR2 is ANQGSEA. The CDR3 spans 12 residues. V trimming: 7 bases; J trimming: 10 bases; junction bases outside the gene matches: 11. Together with reference TRBV29-1 and TRBJ1-1, the CDR3 gives the full variable domain: SAVISQKPSRDICQRGTSLTIQCQVDSQVTMMFWYRQQPGQSLTLIATANQGSEATYESGFVIDKFPISRPNLTFSTLTVSNMSPEDSSIYLCSGLFRDRGAFFGQGTRLTVV.

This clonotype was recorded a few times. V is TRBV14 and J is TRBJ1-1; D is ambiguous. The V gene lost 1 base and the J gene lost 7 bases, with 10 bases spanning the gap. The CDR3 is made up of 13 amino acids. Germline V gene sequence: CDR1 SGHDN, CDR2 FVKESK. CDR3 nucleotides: TGTGCCAGCAGCCAAGCCCGACACCTTGAAGCTTTCTTT. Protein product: CASSQARHLEAFF.